This T cell receptor beta chain derives from a study of vaccination effects on CD4 cells after COVID-19. Antigen-specific CD4+ T cell clonotypes were called by their expansion after viral peptide-pool culture in ViraFEST. Isolation of CD4+ T cells took place after about ten days of culture. Negative nucleocapsid antibody tests before and after vaccination confirmed no previous SARS-CoV-2 infection. The repertoire was sequenced with immunoSEQ multiplex PCR; TCRdb's copy has only in-frame clones and lacks some. The sample carries 71,000 or so clones, around 72% recorded once. In regard to this clone: The antigen is not known.

The input for sequencing was CD4+ T cells from PBMCs cultured with HCoV-OC43 spike peptides, taken before COVID-19 vaccination. Subset denoted: HCoV-OC43 spike overlapping peptide pool stimulation. This sequence was found in a human donor who received a COVID-19 vaccine.

The CDR3 spells CASSLRQGAGYTF. The CDR3 DNA follows: TGTGCCAGCAGCTTACGTCAAGGGGCGGGCTACACCTTC. The chain is built from TRBV7-2 and TRBJ1-2; TRBD1 might be the D (5 bases). V shed 2 bases and J shed 8 bases, with 12 bases lying between them. This CDR3 is built from 13 residues. Germline V gene lookup returns CDR1 SGHTA and CDR2 FQGNSA.